This T cell receptor (beta chain) was profiled in a study of Ad26.COV2.S vaccination and SARS-CoV-2 variants. Study-level information: Ad26.COV2.S shots went into the muscle once or twice, 56 days apart. Study results and limitations: It was found that vaccine and placebo recipients had similar non-spike TCR breadth.

In the case of this clone: Antigen specificity is unknown.

Germline CDR1 KGHDR, CDR2 SFDVKD. This CDR3 region has 15 residues. After removal of 2 bases from V and 4 bases from J, the junction contained 5 bases not matched to a gene. Treatment noted: roughly 19 received Ad26.COV2.S at low or high dose, single or two shots; 5 received placebo; per-sample allocation not given. After the first vaccine or placebo injection, samples were drawn on day 63. At a Boston site, the person donating was an adult of 18-55 years. An Ad26 vector was used to express Wuhan-strain SARS-CoV-2 spike as the vaccine. Profiled with immunoSEQ multiplex PCR; TCRdb holds only in-frame clones, not every one. Of more than 300,000 clones in the sample, 70% to 90% were seen once.

The sequence derives from a person aged 18 to 65 who received the Ad26.COV2.S COVID-19 vaccine or a placebo. The specimen comprised peripheral blood, sampled in a trial of Ad26.COV2.S vaccine versus placebo. The chain couples TRBV24-1 to TRBJ2-7, with TRBD1 matching 9 bases. This CDR3 is CATSDSGGTGYEQYF. CDR3 sequence (DNA): TGTGCCACCAGTGATTCAGGCGGGACAGGGTACGAGCAGTACTTC.